This TCR beta chain was sequenced during a study of blood T cell repertoires in COVID-19. Study at large: PBMCs, B-cell-depleted T cells, or T cells provided the cDNA or gDNA that made up the material.

The CDR3 is made up of 14 amino acids. CDR1 and CDR2 (germline): MNHEY, SVGAGI. Trimming took off 5 bases at V and 5 bases at J, with 15 bases between the two ends. As processed by the authors: Amplification of reference gene primers was used by the study to estimate nucleated cell counts. The method was immunoSEQ multiplex PCR; TCRdb's version includes in-frame clones alone and lacks a portion of them. Clone size and the V and J calls come from that table; the DNA yielded D and trimming. The sample lists roughly 80,000 clones, 60% to 80% occurring once. This TCR came from a man between 65 and 85 years old with active or convalescent COVID-19. Material: peripheral blood. The chain joins TRBV6-5 to TRBJ1-1; a possible D gene is TRBD1 (6 bases). The CDR3 spells CASSTRGGETEAFF. CDR3 DNA sequence: TGTGCCAGCAGTACCAGGGGAGGGGAAACTGAAGCTTTCTTT.